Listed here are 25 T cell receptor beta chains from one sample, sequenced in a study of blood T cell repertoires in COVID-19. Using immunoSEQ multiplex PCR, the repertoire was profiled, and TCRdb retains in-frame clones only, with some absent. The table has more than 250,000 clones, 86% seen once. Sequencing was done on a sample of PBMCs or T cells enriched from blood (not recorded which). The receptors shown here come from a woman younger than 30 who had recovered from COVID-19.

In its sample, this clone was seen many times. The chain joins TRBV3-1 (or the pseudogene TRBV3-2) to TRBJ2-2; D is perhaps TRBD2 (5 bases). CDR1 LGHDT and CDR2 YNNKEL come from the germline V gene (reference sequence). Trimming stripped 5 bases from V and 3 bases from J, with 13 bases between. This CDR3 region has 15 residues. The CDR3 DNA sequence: TGTGCCAGCAGCTCAGGACTGGACTACACCGGGGAGCTGTTTTTT. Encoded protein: CASSSGLDYTGELFF.

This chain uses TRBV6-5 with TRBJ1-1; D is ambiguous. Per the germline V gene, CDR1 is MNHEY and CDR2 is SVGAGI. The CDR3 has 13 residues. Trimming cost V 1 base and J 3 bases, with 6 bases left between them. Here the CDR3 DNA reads TGTGCCAGCAGTTACTGGAGGGACACTGAAGCTTTCTTT. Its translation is CASSYWRDTEAFF.

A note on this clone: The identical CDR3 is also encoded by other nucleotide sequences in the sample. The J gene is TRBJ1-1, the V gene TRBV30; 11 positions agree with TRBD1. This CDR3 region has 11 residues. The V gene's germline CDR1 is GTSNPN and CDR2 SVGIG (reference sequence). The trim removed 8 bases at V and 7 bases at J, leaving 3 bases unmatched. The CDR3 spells CAGQGASEAFF. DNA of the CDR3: TGTGCCGGACAGGGGGCGAGTGAAGCTTTCTTT. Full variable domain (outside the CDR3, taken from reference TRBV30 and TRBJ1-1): SQTIHQWPATLVQPVGSPLSLECTVEGTSNPNLYWYRQAAGRGLQLLFYSVGIGQISSEVPQNLSASRPQDRQFILSSKKLLLSDSGFYLCAGQGASEAFFGQGTRLTVV.

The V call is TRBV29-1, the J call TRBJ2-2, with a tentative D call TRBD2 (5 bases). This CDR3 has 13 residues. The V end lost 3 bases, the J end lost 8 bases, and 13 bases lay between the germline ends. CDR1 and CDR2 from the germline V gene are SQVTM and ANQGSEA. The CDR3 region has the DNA TGCAGCGTTGATATCGGGGTATCGGGGGAGCTGTTTTTT. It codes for CSVDIGVSGELFF.

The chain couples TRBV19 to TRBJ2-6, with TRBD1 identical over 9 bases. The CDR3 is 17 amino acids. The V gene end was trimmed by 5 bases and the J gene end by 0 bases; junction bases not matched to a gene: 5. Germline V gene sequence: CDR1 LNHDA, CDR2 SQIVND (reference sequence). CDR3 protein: CASSGGTGYSGANVLTF. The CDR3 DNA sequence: TGTGCCAGTAGTGGGGGGACAGGGTACTCTGGGGCCAACGTCCTGACTTTC. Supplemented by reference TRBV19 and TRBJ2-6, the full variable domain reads DGGITQSPKYLFRKEGQNVTLSCEQNLNHDAMYWYRQDPGQGLRLIYYSQIVNDFQKGDIAEGYSVSREKKESFPLTVTSAQKNPTAFYLCASSGGTGYSGANVLTFGAGSRLTVL.

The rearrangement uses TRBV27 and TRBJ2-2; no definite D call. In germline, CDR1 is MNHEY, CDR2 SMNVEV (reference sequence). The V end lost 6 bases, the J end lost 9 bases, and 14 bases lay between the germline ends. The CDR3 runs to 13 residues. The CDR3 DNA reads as TGTGCCAGCAGCCTACTTCCAACGTGGGAGCTGTTTTTT. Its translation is CASSLLPTWELFF.

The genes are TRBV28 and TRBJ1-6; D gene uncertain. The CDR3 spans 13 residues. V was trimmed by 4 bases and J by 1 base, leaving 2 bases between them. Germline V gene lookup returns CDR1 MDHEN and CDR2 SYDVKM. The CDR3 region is CASSSSYNSPLHF. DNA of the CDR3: TGTGCCAGCAGTTCATCCTATAATTCACCCCTCCACTTT.

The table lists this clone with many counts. Here the CDR3 reads CASSGTSGRYSPYEQYF. In DNA form, the CDR3 reads TGTGCCAGCAGTGGGACTAGCGGGAGATATTCCCCCTACGAGCAGTACTTC. The chain links TRBV28 to TRBJ2-7, with 14 nucleotides matching TRBD2. V was pared by 5 bases and J by 2 bases, with 8 bases of the junction left unmatched. Per germline, CDR1 MDHEN and CDR2 SYDVKM. There are 17 residues in the CDR3.

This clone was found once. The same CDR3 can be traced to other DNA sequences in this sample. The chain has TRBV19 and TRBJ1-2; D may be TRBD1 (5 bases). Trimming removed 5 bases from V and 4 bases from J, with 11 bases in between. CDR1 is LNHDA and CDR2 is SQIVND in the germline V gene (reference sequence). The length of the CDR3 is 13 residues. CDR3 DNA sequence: TGTGCCAGTAGTCCAAGGGGAAGCTATGGCTACACCTTC. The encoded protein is CASSPRGSYGYTF.

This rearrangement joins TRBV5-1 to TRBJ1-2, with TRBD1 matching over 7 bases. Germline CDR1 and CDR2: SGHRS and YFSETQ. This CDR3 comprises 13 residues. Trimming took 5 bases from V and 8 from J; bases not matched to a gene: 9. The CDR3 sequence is CASRIDRDRGYTF. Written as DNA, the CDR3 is TGCGCCAGCAGAATCGACAGGGATCGCGGCTACACCTTC.

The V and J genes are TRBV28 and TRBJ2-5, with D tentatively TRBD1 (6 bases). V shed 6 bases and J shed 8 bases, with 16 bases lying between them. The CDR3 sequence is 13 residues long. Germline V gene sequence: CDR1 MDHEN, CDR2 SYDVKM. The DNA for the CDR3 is TGTGCCAGCAGCCGGCCCCAACAGGGAACCCAGTACTTC. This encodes CASSRPQQGTQYF.

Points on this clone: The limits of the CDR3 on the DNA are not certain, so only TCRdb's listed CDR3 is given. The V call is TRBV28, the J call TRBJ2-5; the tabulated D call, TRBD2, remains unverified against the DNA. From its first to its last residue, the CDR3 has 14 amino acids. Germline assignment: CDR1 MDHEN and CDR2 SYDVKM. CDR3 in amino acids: CASSTSGREETQYF.

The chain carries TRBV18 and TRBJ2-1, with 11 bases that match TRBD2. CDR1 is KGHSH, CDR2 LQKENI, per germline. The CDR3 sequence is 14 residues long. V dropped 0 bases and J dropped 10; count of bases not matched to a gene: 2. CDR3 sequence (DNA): TGTGCCAGCTCACCACCTCTAGCGGGGGGCGAGCAGTTCTTC. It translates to CASSPPLAGGEQFF.

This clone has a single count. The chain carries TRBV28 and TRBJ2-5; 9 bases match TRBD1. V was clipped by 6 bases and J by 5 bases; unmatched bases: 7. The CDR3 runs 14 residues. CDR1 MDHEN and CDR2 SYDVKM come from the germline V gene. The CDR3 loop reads CASSTGGARETQYF. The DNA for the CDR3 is TGTGCCAGCAGCACAGGGGGCGCGCGGGAGACCCAGTACTTC.

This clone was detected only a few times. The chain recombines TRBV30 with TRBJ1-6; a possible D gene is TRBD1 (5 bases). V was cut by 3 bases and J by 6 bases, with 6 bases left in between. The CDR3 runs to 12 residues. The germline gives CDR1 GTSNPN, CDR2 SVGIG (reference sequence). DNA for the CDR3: TGTGCCTGGAGGACAGTTAATTCACCCCTCCACTTT. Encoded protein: CAWRTVNSPLHF.

Here the CDR3 reads CASSRPGTGNEQFF. CDR3 nucleotide sequence: TGTGCCAGCAGTCGTCCCGGGACAGGGAATGAGCAGTTCTTC. The chain recombines TRBV6-5 with TRBJ2-1; 9 nucleotides line up with TRBD1. CDR3 length equals 14 residues. After removal of 5 bases from V and 7 bases from J, the junction contained 6 bases not matched to a gene. Germline values: CDR1 MNHEY, CDR2 SVGAGI.

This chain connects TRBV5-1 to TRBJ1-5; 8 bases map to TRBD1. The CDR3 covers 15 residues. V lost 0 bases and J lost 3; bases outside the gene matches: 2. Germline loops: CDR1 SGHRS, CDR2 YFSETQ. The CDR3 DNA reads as TGCGCCAGCAGCTTGGGGACAGGGTCCAATCAGCCCCAGCATTTT. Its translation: CASSLGTGSNQPQHF.

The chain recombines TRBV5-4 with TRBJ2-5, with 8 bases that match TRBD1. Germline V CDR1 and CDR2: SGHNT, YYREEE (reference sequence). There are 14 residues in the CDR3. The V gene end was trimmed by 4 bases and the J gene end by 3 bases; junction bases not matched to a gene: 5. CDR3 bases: TGTGCCAGCAGCCACCTGGGACAGGAAGAGACCCAGTACTTC. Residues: CASSHLGQEETQYF.

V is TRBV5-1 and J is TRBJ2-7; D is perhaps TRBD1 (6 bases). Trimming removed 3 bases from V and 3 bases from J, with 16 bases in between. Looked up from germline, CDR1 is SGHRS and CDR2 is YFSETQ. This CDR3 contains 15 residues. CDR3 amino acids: CASSSLPDSIYEQYF. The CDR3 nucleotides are TGCGCCAGCAGCTCCCTTCCGGACAGCATCTACGAGCAGTACTTC.

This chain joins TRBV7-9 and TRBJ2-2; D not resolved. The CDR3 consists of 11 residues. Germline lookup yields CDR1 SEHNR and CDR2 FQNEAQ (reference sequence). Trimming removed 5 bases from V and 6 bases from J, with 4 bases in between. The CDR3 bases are TGTGCCAGCAGCCGGGCCGGGGAGCTGTTTTTT. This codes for CASSRAGELFF.

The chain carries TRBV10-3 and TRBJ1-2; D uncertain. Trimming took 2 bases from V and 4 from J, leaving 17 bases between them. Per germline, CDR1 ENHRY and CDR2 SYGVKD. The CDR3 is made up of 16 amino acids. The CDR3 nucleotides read TGTGCCATCAGTGAGGTAGTCGGAGGGAGGGTCTATGGCTACACCTTC. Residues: CAISEVVGGRVYGYTF.

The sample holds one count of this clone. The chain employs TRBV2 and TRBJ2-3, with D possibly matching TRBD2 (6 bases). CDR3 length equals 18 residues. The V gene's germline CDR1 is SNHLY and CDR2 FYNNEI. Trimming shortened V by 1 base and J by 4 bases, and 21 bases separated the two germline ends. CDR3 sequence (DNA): TGTGCCAGCAGTGAAGGGGAGGAAAGCGCCCTAAGGGCAGATACGCAGTATTTT. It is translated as CASSEGEESALRADTQYF.

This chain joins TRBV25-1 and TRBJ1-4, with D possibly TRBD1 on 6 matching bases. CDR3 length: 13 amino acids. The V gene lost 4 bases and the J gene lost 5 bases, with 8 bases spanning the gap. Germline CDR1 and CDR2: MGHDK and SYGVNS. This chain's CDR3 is CASSAQGNEKLFF. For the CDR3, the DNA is TGTGCCAGCAGTGCACAGGGCAATGAAAAACTGTTTTTT.

CDR3 sequence reads: CSVAVTGTANEKLFF. The CDR3 coding sequence is TGCAGCGTTGCAGTGACCGGGACAGCTAATGAAAAACTGTTTTTT. The V and J genes are TRBV29-1 and TRBJ1-4; 7 positions agree with TRBD1. CDR1 is SQVTM and CDR2 is ANQGSEA in the germline V gene. CDR3 length: 15 residues. V dropped 4 bases and J dropped 3; count of bases not matched to a gene: 8.

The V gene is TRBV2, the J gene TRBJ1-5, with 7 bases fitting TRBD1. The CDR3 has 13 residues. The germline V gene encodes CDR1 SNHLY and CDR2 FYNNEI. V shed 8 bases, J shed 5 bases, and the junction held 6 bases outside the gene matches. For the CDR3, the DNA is TGTGCCAGCGTAGGGGGCGCGGATCAGCCCCAGCATTTT. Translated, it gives CASVGGADQPQHF.